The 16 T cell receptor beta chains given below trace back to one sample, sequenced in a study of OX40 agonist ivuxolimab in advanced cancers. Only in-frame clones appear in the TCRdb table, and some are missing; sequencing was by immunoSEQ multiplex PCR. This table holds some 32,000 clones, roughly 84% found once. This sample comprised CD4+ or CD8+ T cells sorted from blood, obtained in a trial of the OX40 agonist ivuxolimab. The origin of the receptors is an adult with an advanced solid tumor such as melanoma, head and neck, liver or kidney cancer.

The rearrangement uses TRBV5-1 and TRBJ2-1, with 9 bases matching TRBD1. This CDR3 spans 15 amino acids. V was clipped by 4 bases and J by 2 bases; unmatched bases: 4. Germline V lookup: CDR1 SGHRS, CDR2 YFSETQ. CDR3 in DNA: TGCGCCAGCAGCATTACAGGGGGCCCCTACAATGAGCAGTTCTTC. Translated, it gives CASSITGGPYNEQFF.

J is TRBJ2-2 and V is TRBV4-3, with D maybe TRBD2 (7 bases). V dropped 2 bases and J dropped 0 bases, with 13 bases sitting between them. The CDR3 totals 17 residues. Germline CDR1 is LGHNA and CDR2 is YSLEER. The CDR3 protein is CASSQWGEGANTGELFF. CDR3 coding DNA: TGCGCCAGCAGCCAATGGGGGGAGGGGGCGAACACCGGGGAGCTGTTTTTT.

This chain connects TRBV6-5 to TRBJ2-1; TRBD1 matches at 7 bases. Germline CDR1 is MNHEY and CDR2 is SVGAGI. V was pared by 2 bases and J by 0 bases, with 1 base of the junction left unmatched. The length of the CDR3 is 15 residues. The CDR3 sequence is CASSYRGLSYNEQFF. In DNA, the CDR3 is TGTGCCAGCAGTTACAGGGGGCTCTCCTACAATGAGCAGTTCTTC.

The CDR3 nucleotides read TGTGCCAGTAGTGCAGGGGGCGCTTCCTACGAGCAGTACTTC. This sequence encodes CASSAGGASYEQYF. The rearrangement joins TRBV19 to TRBJ2-7; 8 bases fit TRBD1. The junction had 4 bases not matched to a gene; V was cut back by 5 bases and J by 1 base. The germline V gene encodes CDR1 LNHDA and CDR2 SQIVND (reference sequence). CDR3 size: 14 residues.

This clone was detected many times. The DNA for the CDR3 is TGTGCCAGCAGTTTGAAGGCAGATTACAATGAGCAGTTCTTC. Translated: CASSLKADYNEQFF. This chain connects TRBV27 to TRBJ2-1; unclear D gene. CDR3 size: 14 residues. Germline CDR1 reads MNHEY; CDR2 reads SMNVEV (reference sequence). Between the trimmed V and J ends, which lost 3 bases and 4 bases, there was a span of 10 bases.

The CDR3 DNA follows: TGTGCCAGCAGGCGGGGGGCCGAGCAGTACTTC. Its translation: CASRRGAEQYF. The chain recombines TRBV2 with TRBJ2-7; 8 bases agree with TRBD2. There are 11 residues in the CDR3. CDR1 is SNHLY and CDR2 is FYNNEI in the germline V gene. Unmatched junction bases numbered 1, after V lost 6 bases and J lost 6 bases.

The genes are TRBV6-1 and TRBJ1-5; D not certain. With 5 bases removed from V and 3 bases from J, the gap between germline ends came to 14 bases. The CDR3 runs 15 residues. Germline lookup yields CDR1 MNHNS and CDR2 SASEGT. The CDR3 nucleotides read TGTGCCAGCAGTCATCACACCGGAGTCAATCAGCCCCAGCATTTT. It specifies CASSHHTGVNQPQHF.

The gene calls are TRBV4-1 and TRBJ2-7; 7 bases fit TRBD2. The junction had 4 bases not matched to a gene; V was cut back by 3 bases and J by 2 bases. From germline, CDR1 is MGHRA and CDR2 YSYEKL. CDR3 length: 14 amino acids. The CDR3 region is CASSQTAGPYEQYF. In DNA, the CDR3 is TGCGCCAGCAGCCAGACAGCGGGACCCTACGAGCAGTACTTC.

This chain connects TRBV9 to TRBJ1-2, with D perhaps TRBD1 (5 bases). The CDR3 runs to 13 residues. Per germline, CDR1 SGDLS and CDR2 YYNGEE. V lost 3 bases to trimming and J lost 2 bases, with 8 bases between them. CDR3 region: CASSGAGNYGYTF. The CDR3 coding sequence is TGTGCCAGCAGCGGGGCAGGGAACTATGGCTACACCTTC.

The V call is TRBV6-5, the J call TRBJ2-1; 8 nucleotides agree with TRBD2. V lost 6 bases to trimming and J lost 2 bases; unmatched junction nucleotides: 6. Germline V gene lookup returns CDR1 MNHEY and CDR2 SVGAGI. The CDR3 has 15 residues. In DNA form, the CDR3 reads TGTGCCAGCAGGCCCAGCGGGGGACCCTACAATGAGCAGTTCTTC. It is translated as CASRPSGGPYNEQFF.

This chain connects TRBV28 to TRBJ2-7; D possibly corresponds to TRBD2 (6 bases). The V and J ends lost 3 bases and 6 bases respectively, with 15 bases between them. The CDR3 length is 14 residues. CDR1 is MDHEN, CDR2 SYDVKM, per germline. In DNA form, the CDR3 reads TGTGCCAGCAGTTTTTCGGGAGAGGGGCTCGAGCAGTACTTC. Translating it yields CASSFSGEGLEQYF.

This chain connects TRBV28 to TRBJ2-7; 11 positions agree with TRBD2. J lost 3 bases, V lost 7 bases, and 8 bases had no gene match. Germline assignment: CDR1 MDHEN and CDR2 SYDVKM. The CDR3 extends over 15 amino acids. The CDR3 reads CASTADGTSGYEQYF. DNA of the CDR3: TGTGCCAGCACCGCCGACGGGACTAGCGGCTACGAGCAGTACTTC.

The CDR3 loop is CASSGGGSPLHF. CDR3 bases: TGCGCCAGCAGCGGCGGGGGGAGTCCCCTCCACTTT. The chain carries TRBV5-1 and TRBJ1-6, with D tentatively TRBD1 (5 bases). Trimming removed 4 bases from V and 13 bases from J, with 12 bases in between. Germline CDR1 is SGHRS and CDR2 is YFSETQ. This CDR3 spans 12 amino acids.

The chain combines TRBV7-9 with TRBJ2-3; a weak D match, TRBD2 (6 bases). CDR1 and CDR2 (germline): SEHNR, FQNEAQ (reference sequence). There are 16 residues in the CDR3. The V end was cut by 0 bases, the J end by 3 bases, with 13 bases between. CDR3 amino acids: CASSLAKRGGTDTQYF. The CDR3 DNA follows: TGTGCCAGCAGCTTAGCGAAGAGGGGAGGAACAGATACGCAGTATTTT.

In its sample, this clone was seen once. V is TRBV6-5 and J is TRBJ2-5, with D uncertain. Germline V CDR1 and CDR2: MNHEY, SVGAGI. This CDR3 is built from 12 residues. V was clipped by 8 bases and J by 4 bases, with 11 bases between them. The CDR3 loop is CASGNGPETQYF. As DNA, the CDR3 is TGTGCCAGCGGCAACGGGCCAGAGACCCAGTACTTC.

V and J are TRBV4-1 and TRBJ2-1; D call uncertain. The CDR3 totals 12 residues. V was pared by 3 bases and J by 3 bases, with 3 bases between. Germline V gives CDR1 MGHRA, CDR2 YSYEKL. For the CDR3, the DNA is TGCGCCAGCAGCCAGGGCTACAATGAGCAGTTCTTC. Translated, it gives CASSQGYNEQFF.